Following are 2 T cell receptor beta chains from one sample sequenced in a study of cytomegalovirus exposure and HLA in healthy donors. PCR involved 60 Vbeta and 13 Jbeta primers. Some clones are missing from TCRdb's copy, which holds only in-frame ones; the method was immunoSEQ multiplex PCR. The data hold about 110,000 clones, with roughly 71% observed a single time. Sequencing was performed on PBMCs. These receptor sequences come from a woman in her seventies in good health and CMV-seropositive.

The genes are TRBV6-6 and TRBJ2-7; the D is unclear. The CDR3 consists of 14 residues. Trimming left V 2 bases short and J 4 bases short, with 12 bases between. The V gene's germline CDR1 is MNHNY and CDR2 SVGAGI (reference sequence). CDR3 protein: CASSYGINYYEQYF. DNA of the CDR3: TGTGCCAGCAGTTACGGCATAAACTATTACGAGCAGTACTTC.

The rearrangement uses TRBV7-2 and TRBJ2-7; D remains unclear. Germline CDR1 is SGHTA and CDR2 is FQGNSA. The CDR3 contains 14 residues. The V and J ends lost 6 bases and 2 bases respectively, with 14 bases between them. CDR3 region: CASSSARWTYEQYF. The CDR3 DNA follows: TGTGCCAGCAGTTCTGCCAGGTGGACCTACGAGCAGTACTTC.